These T cell receptor beta chains were read from a single sample in a study of cytomegalovirus exposure and HLA in healthy donors. Clones were read by immunoSEQ multiplex PCR, and TCRdb kept only the in-frame ones, dropping some. The sample carries approximately 170,000 clones, over 70% recorded once. The sample was PBMCs. Receptors originate from a woman under 40 in good health and CMV-seropositive. Each CDR3 is given with its conserved first and last residue.

v_call,j_call,cdr3_aa
TRBV4-1,TRBJ1-4,CASSQDEGRDNEKLFF
TRBV10-2,TRBJ2-7,CASSDPGVGFHEQYF
TRBV7-2,TRBJ1-5,CASSTTGAGGNQPQHF
TRBV29-1,TRBJ2-7,CSVERGPGFEQYF
TRBV28,TRBJ1-2,CASSLGQAHYGYTF
TRBV4-2,TRBJ2-2,CASSPPTSGLNTGELFF
TRBV5-1,TRBJ1-1,CASSWGTEGTEAFF
TRBV29-1,TRBJ2-1,CSVEGLAGGYNEQFF
TRBV27,TRBJ2-3,CASTPGLAGATDTQYF
TRBV10-1,TRBJ2-3,CASSEQITDTQYF
TRBV28,TRBJ2-6,CASSFSGAHSGANVLTF
TRBV7-2,TRBJ2-3,CASSLVLAGTDTQYF
TRBV6-1,TRBJ1-5,CASSLRQGNQPQHF
TRBV7-9,TRBJ2-7,CASSPESNYEQYF